This TCR beta chain was sequenced in a study of read filtering for tumor transcriptome and immune sequencing. About the study: Patients were about 18 male and about 14 female, mean age 65.9 years, range roughly 45 to 85. After DNase treatment, RNA was made into whole-transcriptome libraries. Overall study results and limits: Compared with RNA-seq, IR-seq gave much higher clonotype depth and reliability.

Sampling of bone marrow took place during active disease in every patient. The germline V gene encodes CDR1 SGHTS and CDR2 YDEGEE. J lost 8 bases, V lost 4 bases, and 13 bases had no gene match. This CDR3 contains 16 residues. Molecular barcoded adaptors covering alpha/delta and beta/gamma chains were used on 400 ng RNA. One entry per CDR3 protein results from TCRdb running MiXCR on the reads. The sample consists of roughly 130,000 distinct CDR3 sequences, roughly 13% of them appearing once. This clonotype came up many times. What it binds is unknown. The J gene is TRBJ2-1, the V gene TRBV5-8; 9 bases align to TRBD1. This receptor was identified in a donor aged 40 or over with multiple myeloma. The sequencing sample was made of a population of CD138-negative cells sorted from bone marrow. The DNA of the CDR3 is TGTGCCAGCAGCAACACCGGGACAGGGAGGTGGTATGAGCAGTTCTTC. Translated, it gives CASSNTGTGRWYEQFF.